The 2 T cell receptor beta chains below all came from one sample that was sequenced in a study of T cell changes during pregnancy in multiple sclerosis. Some clones are missing from TCRdb's copy, which holds only in-frame ones; the method was immunoSEQ multiplex PCR. Of 95,000 to 150,000 clones listed, under 95% were seen once; the top ten hold roughly 5.7%. The material was peripheral blood, obtained before pregnancy. These TCRs come from a female donor with multiple sclerosis, enrolled in a pregnancy study.

Regarding this clone: Other DNA sequences in this sample translate to the same CDR3. The rearrangement uses TRBV30 and TRBJ2-5; D possibly corresponds to TRBD2 (6 bases). Germline V gene data show CDR1 as GTSNPN and CDR2 as SVGIG (reference sequence). Deletions cut 3 bases from V and 7 bases from J, with 15 bases between. There are 13 residues in the CDR3. The CDR3 bases are TGTGCCTGGAGCGAACGCGGGGAAGGGACCCAGTACTTC. Residues: CAWSERGEGTQYF.

The gene calls are TRBV18 and TRBJ2-7, with D tentatively TRBD2 (5 bases). Deletions cut 3 bases from V and 2 bases from J, with 14 bases between. The CDR3 loop spans 15 amino acids. Germline V lookup: CDR1 KGHSH, CDR2 LQKENI. The CDR3 DNA sequence: TGTGCCAGCTCACCTGGGGTTCAGAGGGCCTACGAGCAGTACTTC. It is translated as CASSPGVQRAYEQYF.